The sequence of this TCR beta chain was determined in a study of blood T cell repertoires in COVID-19 (TCRdb year 2020). Turning to the overall study: The collaborator samples originated in the United States, Italy and Spain and spanned the acute and convalescent phases of COVID-19. The material from the prospective study consisted of cDNA or gDNA derived from T cells, B-cell-depleted T cells, or PBMCs. Subjects who had been exposed to COVID-19, were actively infected with it, or had recovered from it provided the deeply sampled blood TCRbeta repertoires that made up the dataset. A freely available public database, intended as a resource for researchers studying the immune response to SARS-CoV-2, is where the repertoires were released. Samples came from the ongoing ImmuneRACE study (first 160 participants) plus 1,254 subjects from 6 global collaborators. Nearly every sample came with metadata listing a de-identified subject ID, COVID-19 status, age in years and sex. Where available, HLA class I and class II types were taken from metadata supplied by the sample provider and were not determined by assay-based typing.

Results the study describes overall, beyond this receptor: The quantity of clinical and demographic metadata differed by source and by participant and was supplied without curation.

TCRbeta CDR3 regions were amplified from genomic DNA using the immunoSEQ Assay, a bias-controlled multiplex PCR. Processing in the source paper ran as follows. The number of nucleated cells in each sample was estimated by amplification of reference gene primers within the assay. To quantify the absolute abundance of each unique TCRbeta CDR3 rearrangement, sequence reads were collapsed and filtered. For each sample, productive Simpson clonality was calculated by taking the square root of Simpson's diversity index across productive rearrangements. TCRdb obtained this table from immuneACCESS and retained in-frame rearrangements with V and J assigned. These tables miss some clones; where compared with another copy, unresolved V genes account for less than half of the shortfall, and the remainder is unexplained. The V and J calls and the clone size are those of that table, but D and trimming were determined from the DNA. The sample contains over 150,000 clones, around 82% of them found a single time. The top ten clones comprise around 7% of the sample.

One collaborating source in Seattle enrolled patients while the patients were actively infected and followed the patients over time throughout the course of disease. The collaborating institutions used their own protocols to collect whole blood in K2EDTA tubes. Collaborator samples were shipped for TCRbeta analysis as frozen whole blood, isolated PBMCs, or DNA extracted from either sample type. In regard to this clone: Its antigen specificity is not known. Qualities for individual bases were not recorded, and no much larger clone is one base off.

The germline V gene encodes CDR1 SGHNT and CDR2 YENEEA. V trim: 1 base; J trim: 5 bases; unmatched bases: 2. The CDR3 contains 14 residues, cysteine and phenylalanine counted. Of the read, only the CDR3 DNA is kept; its 42 bases are in frame from base 1. The chain employs TRBV11-3 and TRBJ2-5, with 9 bases matching TRBD1. The sequenced sample was peripheral blood. This TCR derives from a man at least 80 years old with COVID-19, enrolled during active disease. CDR3 reads: CASSLGTGGETQYF. The sequence in DNA is TGTGCCAGCAGCTTAGGAACAGGGGGCGAGACCCAGTACTTC.